This paragraph covers one TCR beta chain sequence. The time point here: pre-treatment sample, taken before nivolumab and TIL therapy. This was the immunoSEQ v3 assay. The data were produced by immunoSEQ multiplex PCR, yet TCRdb's version contains in-frame clones alone and is incomplete. This table holds some 60,000 clones, around 79% found once. The data belong to a study of TIL therapy for anti-PD-1-resistant metastatic lung cancer. Overall study context: Progressing patients received lymphodepletion, expanded TIL infusion and IL-2.

This CDR3 comprises 11 residues. In germline, CDR1 is SEHNR, CDR2 FQNEAQ (reference sequence). Trimming took off 5 bases at V and 8 bases at J, with 9 bases between the two ends. The sequence was obtained from a person aged 30 to 80 with non-small cell lung cancer. The chain joins TRBV7-9 to TRBJ1-2, with D possibly matching TRBD1 (6 bases). The sample in question was blood, obtained at baseline. This CDR3 is CASSRTVGYTF. The DNA of the CDR3 is TGTGCCAGCAGCCGGACAGTCGGCTACACCTTC.